This TCR beta chain derives from a study of shared T cell receptors in the human thymus. This clone occurred once. Libraries were prepared by immunoSEQ multiplex PCR; TCRdb keeps only in-frame clonotypes and omits some of them. The data contain 700,000 or so clones, 75% to 90% of them seen just once; the ten biggest clones take up around 0.0094%. V shed 0 bases and J shed 4 bases, with 22 bases lying between them. Germline lookup yields CDR1 MNHNS and CDR2 SASEGT. CDR3 length: 19 residues. This sample was shared with a second study, whose subject was human thymus T cells. According to that study: Highly overlapping thymic repertoires among unrelated individuals were reported in related research.

The chain links TRBV6-1 to TRBJ1-5; weak D call: TRBD1 (6 bases). Sequencing was done on a sample of thymocytes. The receptor was isolated from a girl less than two years old with a congenital heart defect. The CDR3 DNA follows: TGTGCCAGCAGTGAAGCTTTGGGTATCCCAGACAGGTTTAATCAGCCCCAGCATTTT. Protein product: CASSEALGIPDRFNQPQHF.